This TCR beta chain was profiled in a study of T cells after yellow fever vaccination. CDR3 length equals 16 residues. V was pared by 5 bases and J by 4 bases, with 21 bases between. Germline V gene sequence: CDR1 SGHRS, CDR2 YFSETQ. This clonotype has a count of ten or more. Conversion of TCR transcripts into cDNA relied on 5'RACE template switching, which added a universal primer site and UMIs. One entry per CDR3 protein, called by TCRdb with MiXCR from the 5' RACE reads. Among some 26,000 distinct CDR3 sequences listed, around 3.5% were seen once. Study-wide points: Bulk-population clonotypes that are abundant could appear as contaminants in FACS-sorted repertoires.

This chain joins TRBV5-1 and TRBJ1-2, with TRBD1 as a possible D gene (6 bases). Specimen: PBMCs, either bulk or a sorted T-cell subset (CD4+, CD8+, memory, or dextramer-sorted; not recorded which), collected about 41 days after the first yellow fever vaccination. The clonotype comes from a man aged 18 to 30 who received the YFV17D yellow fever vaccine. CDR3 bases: TGCGCCAGCAGGGACACAAAACAGGGCGCCCTCTATGGCTACACCTTC. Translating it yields CASRDTKQGALYGYTF.